Listed here are 32 T cell receptor beta chains from one sample, sequenced in a study of radiotherapy plus CTLA-4 blockade in lung cancer. Profiling relied on immunoSEQ multiplex PCR, and the TCRdb table lists in-frame clones only, not all of them. The sample includes some 94,000 clones, roughly 80% seen only once; the top ten take about 25%. Sequencing used peripheral blood, obtained from a patient treated with radiotherapy plus ipilimumab. The source is a human donor with non-small cell lung cancer that progressed on radiotherapy plus ipilimumab.

This sequence joins TRBV29-1 and TRBJ2-1; 10 nucleotides align to TRBD1. The V gene's germline CDR1 is SQVTM and CDR2 ANQGSEA. J lost 3 bases, V lost 7 bases, and 6 bases had no gene match. The length of the CDR3 is 14 residues. The chain's CDR3 is CSARDRGLYNEQFF. DNA for the CDR3: TGCAGCGCCCGGGACAGGGGACTCTACAATGAGCAGTTCTTC.

This clone was observed a single time. The chain links TRBV4-1 to TRBJ2-7; 7 nucleotides agree with TRBD1. This CDR3 spans 18 amino acids. The ends lost 0 bases at V and 5 bases at J; junction bases unmatched: 16. Germline V gives CDR1 MGHRA, CDR2 YSYEKL. The DNA of the CDR3 is TGCGCCAGCAGCCAAGACGGAATAGGGGGCGTCCGGAATAACGAGCAGTACTTC. Encoded protein: CASSQDGIGGVRNNEQYF.

The chain uses TRBV30 and TRBJ2-1, with 9 bases fitting TRBD2. Germline lookup yields CDR1 GTSNPN and CDR2 SVGIG (reference sequence). The CDR3 runs to 15 residues. V lost 0 bases and J lost 7; bases outside the gene matches: 7. CDR3 DNA: TGTGCCTGGAGTGTAGGTAGCGGGAGTTTAAATGAGCAGTTCTTC. It translates to CAWSVGSGSLNEQFF.

This clone came up once. CDR3 sequence (DNA): TGCGCCAGTAGCCCCCGGGACAGTTGGACCGGGGAGCTGTTTTTT. This codes for CASSPRDSWTGELFF. The chain is built from TRBV5-1 and TRBJ2-2, with 7 bases aligning to TRBD1. This CDR3 is 15 amino acids long. Germline CDR1 and CDR2: SGHRS and YFSETQ. The V segment lost 8 bases and the J segment 5 bases; nucleotides outside the gene matches: 12.

This clone appeared a single time. This sequence joins TRBV10-2 and TRBJ1-2, with D possibly TRBD1 on 5 matching bases. Germline V gene lookup returns CDR1 WSHSY and CDR2 SAAADI. The CDR3 extends over 14 amino acids. With 7 bases removed from V and 7 bases from J, the gap between germline ends came to 19 bases. The chain's CDR3 is CASKEAQEVSGYTF. DNA of the CDR3: TGCGCCAGCAAAGAGGCACAGGAGGTTTCTGGCTACACCTTC.

This rearrangement joins TRBV5-6 to TRBJ2-1; weak D call: TRBD2 (6 bases). The germline gives CDR1 SGHDT, CDR2 YYEEEE. With 1 base removed from V and 3 bases from J, the gap between germline ends came to 14 bases. This CDR3 has 16 amino acids. DNA for the CDR3: TGTGCCAGCAGCTTGTTGGTTAGCGGAGGCTACAATGAGCAGTTCTTC. Translated, it gives CASSLLVSGGYNEQFF.

The chain is built from TRBV6-5 and TRBJ2-6; possible D gene TRBD1, 6 bases. CDR1 is MNHEY, CDR2 SVGAGI, per germline. The V and J ends lost 3 bases and 4 bases respectively, with 13 bases between them. The CDR3 is made up of 16 amino acids. The CDR3: CASSYYRALGANVLTF. The DNA for the CDR3 is TGTGCCAGCAGTTATTACAGGGCGCTGGGGGCCAACGTCCTGACTTTC.

This sequence joins TRBV6-1 and TRBJ2-7, with D perhaps assigned TRBD1 or TRBD2 (5 bases each). The germline CDR1 and CDR2 sequences are MNHNS and SASEGT. The V end was cut by 6 bases, the J end by 0 bases, with 15 bases between. CDR3 length: 15 amino acids. CDR3 sequence reads: CASSDPGRSSYEQYV. The CDR3 region has the DNA TGTGCCAGCAGCGACCCGGGGCGGAGCTCCTACGAGCAGTACGTC.

The V gene is TRBV29-1, the J gene TRBJ2-3; possibly TRBD2 for D (5 bases). This CDR3 has 14 residues. V lost 2 bases to trimming and J lost 1 base, with 10 bases between them. CDR1 and CDR2 from the germline V gene are SQVTM and ANQGSEA. CDR3 bases: TGCAGCGTTGAACTCGGGATGGGCACAGATACGCAGTATTTT. This codes for CSVELGMGTDTQYF.

This rearrangement joins TRBV11-2 to TRBJ2-1; 8 nucleotides agree with TRBD2. This CDR3 has 15 residues. V lost 1 base, J lost 2 bases, and 1 base stayed unmatched. The germline CDR1 and CDR2 sequences are SGHAT and FQNNGV. In DNA, the CDR3 is TGTGCCAGCAGCTTAGGAGCGGGAGCCTACAATGAGCAGTTCTTC. The encoded protein is CASSLGAGAYNEQFF. Filled out from reference TRBV11-2 and TRBJ2-1, the complete variable domain reads EAGVAQSPRYKIIEKRQSVAFWCNPISGHATLYWYQQILGQGPKLLIQFQNNGVVDDSQLPKDRFSAERLKGVDSTLKIQPAKLEDSAVYLCASSLGAGAYNEQFFGPGTRLTVL.

The V gene is TRBV2, the J gene TRBJ2-3; D unresolved. Trimming cost V 7 bases and J 1 base, with 21 bases left between them. Looked up from germline, CDR1 is SNHLY and CDR2 is FYNNEI. The CDR3 sequence is 17 residues long. CDR3 protein: CASTGPDSGVGTDTQYF. CDR3 DNA sequence: TGTGCCAGCACGGGCCCCGACTCTGGAGTGGGCACAGATACGCAGTATTTT.

This chain connects TRBV5-4 to TRBJ2-3; D possibly matches TRBD1 or TRBD2 (5 bases each). CDR3 size: 16 residues. V lost 0 bases, J lost 4 bases, and 15 bases lay in between. Germline CDR1 SGHNT, CDR2 YYREEE (reference sequence). CDR3 region: CASSLGHGRESDTQYF. Here the CDR3 DNA reads TGTGCCAGCAGCTTGGGTCATGGCAGGGAGTCAGATACGCAGTATTTT.

The genes are TRBV5-1 and TRBJ2-2; tentatively, D is TRBD1 (5 bases). The CDR3 has 16 amino acids. V was pared by 1 base and J by 1 base, with 11 bases between. CDR1 is SGHRS and CDR2 is YFSETQ in the germline V gene. As DNA, the CDR3 is TGCGCCAGCAGCTTGATGGTTCAGGGGAACACCGGGGAGCTGTTTTTT. Encoded protein: CASSLMVQGNTGELFF.

The V call is TRBV10-1, the J call TRBJ2-1; TRBD2 matches at 13 bases. This CDR3 region has 15 residues. Germline trimming cut 2 bases from V and 6 bases from J; bases unmatched to any gene: 1. CDR1 is WNHNN and CDR2 is SYGVQD in the germline V gene (reference sequence). As DNA, the CDR3 is TGCGCCAGCAGTGAGACTAGCGGGAGGGCCAATGAGCAGTTCTTC. Its translation: CASSETSGRANEQFF.

The V gene is TRBV2, the J gene TRBJ2-1; no clear D. The germline V gene has CDR1 SNHLY and CDR2 FYNNEI. The CDR3 runs to 12 residues. V dropped 8 bases and J dropped 10 bases, with 15 bases sitting between them. The CDR3 is CASLKIWPEQFF. DNA for the CDR3: TGTGCCAGCTTAAAAATCTGGCCAGAGCAGTTCTTC.

The rearrangement links TRBV5-6 to TRBJ2-7; D is uncertain. Per the germline V gene, CDR1 is SGHDT and CDR2 is YYEEEE. V shed 0 bases and J shed 4 bases, with 5 bases lying between them. The CDR3 has 12 residues. The CDR3 loop reads CASSLGEYEQYV. The CDR3 region has the DNA TGTGCCAGCAGCTTGGGCGAATACGAGCAGTACGTC.

This clone has just one count. V is TRBV27 and J is TRBJ1-3, with 12 bases lining up with TRBD1. V shed 8 bases and J 4 bases; nucleotides not matched to a gene: 6. The CDR3 spans 15 residues. The germline V gene encodes CDR1 MNHEY and CDR2 SMNVEV (reference sequence). The CDR3 protein is CASGTGGSVGNTIYF. CDR3 nucleotide sequence: TGTGCCAGCGGGACAGGGGGCTCAGTAGGAAACACCATATATTTT.

A single count supports this clone. The V and J genes are TRBV7-2 and TRBJ1-4, with D perhaps TRBD1 (6 bases). Germline CDR1 and CDR2: SGHTA and FQGNSA. V was trimmed by 5 bases and J by 3 bases, leaving 10 bases between them. This CDR3 comprises 14 residues. This chain's CDR3 is CASSRGLANEKLFF. The DNA of the CDR3 is TGTGCCAGCAGCAGGGGGTTGGCTAATGAAAAACTGTTTTTT.

The rearrangement uses TRBV5-1 and TRBJ2-3; 11 bases are shared with TRBD2. V lost 4 bases to trimming and J lost 1 base; unmatched junction nucleotides: 17. This CDR3 comprises 20 residues. From germline, CDR1 is SGHRS and CDR2 YFSETQ. CDR3 region: CASSTGLAGTSLSGTDTQYF. Here the CDR3 DNA reads TGCGCCAGCAGCACCGGACTAGCGGGCACGAGCTTATCTGGCACAGATACGCAGTATTTT.

The V gene is TRBV4-1, the J gene TRBJ1-4, with D unresolved. Germline lookup yields CDR1 MGHRA and CDR2 YSYEKL. V was shortened by 5 bases and J by 8 bases, with 15 bases between the two germline ends. This CDR3 is 14 amino acids long. Here the CDR3 DNA reads TGCGCCAGCAGCTTTCGACAAGCGGGAGAAAAACTGTTTTTT. Translation gives CASSFRQAGEKLFF.

This rearrangement joins TRBV5-1 to TRBJ2-1; 7 nucleotides match TRBD2. The CDR3 is 14 amino acids. Germline V gene data show CDR1 as SGHRS and CDR2 as YFSETQ. V lost 5 bases and J lost 5; bases outside the gene matches: 7. The chain's CDR3 is CASRPTSVNNEQFF. The CDR3 nucleotides read TGCGCCAGCAGGCCCACTAGCGTAAACAATGAGCAGTTCTTC.

The chain recombines TRBV7-2 with TRBJ2-1; TRBD2 agrees at 15 bases. The V and J ends lost 5 bases and 6 bases, in that order; junction bases with no gene match: 11. CDR1 and CDR2 from the germline V gene are SGHTA and FQGNSA. The CDR3 covers 18 residues. The CDR3 nucleotides are TGTGCCAGCAGCCCAGGGACTAGCGGGAGGACCATAAGCAATGAGCAGTTCTTC. Its protein is CASSPGTSGRTISNEQFF.

The chain carries TRBV4-1 and TRBJ2-2; TRBD2 is a possible D gene (7 bases). V shed 4 bases and J shed 3 bases, with 30 bases lying between them. Germline V gene lookup returns CDR1 MGHRA and CDR2 YSYEKL. This CDR3 region has 21 residues. The CDR3 nucleotides read TGCGCCAGCAGCCCTTCTTCTCAGATTACAGGGAGGGTTTGGGACACCGGGGAGCTGTTTTTT. Translation: CASSPSSQITGRVWDTGELFF.

A single count supports this clone. This chain joins TRBV4-1 and TRBJ2-1; TRBD2 is a possible D gene (7 bases). The germline CDR1 and CDR2 sequences are MGHRA and YSYEKL. This CDR3 spans 16 amino acids. V was pared by 0 bases and J by 7 bases, with 16 bases between. CDR3 DNA sequence: TGCGCCAGCAGCCAAGATGGGGGGGCGCGTGGAAATGAGCAGTTCTTC. Translating gives CASSQDGGARGNEQFF.

The rearrangement joins TRBV28 to TRBJ2-2, with 10 positions matching TRBD2. Germline V gene sequence: CDR1 MDHEN, CDR2 SYDVKM. The CDR3 totals 17 residues. V lost 6 bases and J lost 5; bases outside the gene matches: 12. The chain's CDR3 is CASSFWNLAGGTGELFF. The CDR3, as DNA: TGTGCCAGCAGCTTTTGGAACTTAGCGGGAGGAACCGGGGAGCTGTTTTTT.

This chain uses TRBV18 with TRBJ2-7, with D perhaps TRBD1 (5 bases). Germline V lookup: CDR1 KGHSH, CDR2 LQKENI. The length of the CDR3 is 13 residues. Trimming took 2 bases from V and 6 from J, leaving 11 bases between them. The DNA of the CDR3 is TGTGCCAGCTCACCAAAGGGGTTTGGCGAGCAGTACGTC. Its translation: CASSPKGFGEQYV.

The gene calls are TRBV9 and TRBJ2-1, with 12 bases lining up with TRBD2. Germline-derived CDR1 and CDR2 are SGDLS and YYNGEE. This CDR3 has 16 residues. The V segment lost 0 bases and the J segment 7 bases; nucleotides outside the gene matches: 5. CDR3 nucleotide sequence: TGTGCCAGCAGCGTAGGACTAGCGGGAGAAGGGAATGAGCAGTTCTTC. This sequence encodes CASSVGLAGEGNEQFF.

The CDR3 DNA sequence: TGTGCCAGCAGCACCGCCGGGAGCAATCAGCCCCAGCATTTT. Translation: CASSTAGSNQPQHF. The chain employs TRBV5-6 and TRBJ1-5; D not certain. This CDR3 region has 14 residues. Germline CDR1 SGHDT, CDR2 YYEEEE. V lost 4 bases and J lost 1, with 9 bases in between. The entire variable domain, with the rest obtained from reference TRBV5-6 and TRBJ1-5, is as follows: DAGVTQSPTHLIKTRGQQVTLRCSPKSGHDTVSWYQQALGQGPQFIFQYYEEEERQRGNFPDRFSGHQFPNYSSELNVNALLLGDSALYLCASSTAGSNQPQHFGDGTRLSIL.

V is TRBV6-1 and J is TRBJ2-5, with 9 nucleotides matching TRBD1. The CDR3 length is 14 residues. The V segment lost 10 bases and the J segment 4 bases; nucleotides outside the gene matches: 10. Germline CDR1 reads MNHNS; CDR2 reads SASEGT. CDR3 sequence: CATLYRGRGETQYF. The CDR3, as DNA: TGTGCCACCCTCTACAGGGGGCGCGGAGAGACCCAGTACTTC.

As DNA, the CDR3 is TGTGCCAGCAGCTTAGGAACGTTTGGGCGGGGGAACACCGGGGAGCTGTTTTTT. It encodes CASSLGTFGRGNTGELFF. This chain joins TRBV7-2 and TRBJ2-2, with D possibly being TRBD2 (6 bases). This CDR3 has 18 residues. Germline V gene lookup returns CDR1 SGHTA and CDR2 FQGNSA. V was clipped by 1 base and J by 1 base, with 16 bases between them.

This chain uses TRBV9 with TRBJ2-2, with 11 bases matching TRBD2. Germline loops: CDR1 SGDLS, CDR2 YYNGEE. The CDR3 spans 16 residues. V shed 3 bases, J shed 4 bases, and the junction held 5 bases outside the gene matches. The CDR3 loop reads CASSAPSGRITGELFF. As DNA, the CDR3 is TGTGCCAGCAGCGCGCCTAGCGGGAGGATCACCGGGGAGCTGTTTTTT.

This sequence joins TRBV6-5 and TRBJ2-5; weak D call: TRBD2 (5 bases). V lost 5 bases and J lost 3, with 13 bases in between. The CDR3 length is 14 residues. Germline V gives CDR1 MNHEY, CDR2 SVGAGI. The CDR3 DNA is TGTGCCAGCAGTCTTTATTCCGGGGAAGAGACCCAGTACTTC. Protein: CASSLYSGEETQYF.